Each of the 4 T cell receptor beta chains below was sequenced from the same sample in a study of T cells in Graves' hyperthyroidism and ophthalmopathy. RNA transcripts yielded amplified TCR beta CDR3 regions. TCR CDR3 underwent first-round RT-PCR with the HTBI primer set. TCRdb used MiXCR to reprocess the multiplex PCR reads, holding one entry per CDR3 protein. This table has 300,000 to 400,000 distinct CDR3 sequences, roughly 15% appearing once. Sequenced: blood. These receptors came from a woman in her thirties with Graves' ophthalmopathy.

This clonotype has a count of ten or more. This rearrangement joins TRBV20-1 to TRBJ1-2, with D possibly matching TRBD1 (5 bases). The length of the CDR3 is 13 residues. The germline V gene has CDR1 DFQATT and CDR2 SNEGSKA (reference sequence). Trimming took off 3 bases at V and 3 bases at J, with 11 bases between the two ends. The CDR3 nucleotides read TGCAGTGCTAGGACAGTAGACGACTATGGCTACACCTTC. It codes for CSARTVDDYGYTF.

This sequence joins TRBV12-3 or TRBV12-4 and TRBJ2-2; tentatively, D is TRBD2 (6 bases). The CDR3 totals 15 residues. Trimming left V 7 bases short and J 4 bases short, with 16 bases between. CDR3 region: CASMAGSGVTGELFF. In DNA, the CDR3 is TGTGCCAGCATGGCGGGTAGCGGAGTCACCGGGGAGCTGTTTTTT.

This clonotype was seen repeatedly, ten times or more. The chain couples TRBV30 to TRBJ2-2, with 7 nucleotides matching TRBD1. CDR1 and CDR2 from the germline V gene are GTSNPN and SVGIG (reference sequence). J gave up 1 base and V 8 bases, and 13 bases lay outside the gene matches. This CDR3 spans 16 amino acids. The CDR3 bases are TGTGCCGCGGAAGCATCCGACAGGGAGAACACCGGGGAGCTGTTTTTT. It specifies CAAEASDRENTGELFF.

CDR3 coding DNA: TGTGCCAGCAGCCAAGATAAGGGGTTCAGCACAGATACGCAGTATTTT. Its protein is CASSQDKGFSTDTQYF. The chain recombines TRBV4-2 with TRBJ2-3, with a tentative D call TRBD1 (5 bases). Germline V gene data show CDR1 as LGHNA and CDR2 as YNFKEQ. Deletions cut 0 bases from V and 0 bases from J, with 10 bases between. CDR3 length: 16 amino acids.